Shown below are 32 T cell receptor beta chains from a single sample sequenced in a study of CXCR3-negative and CXCR3-positive naive CD8 T cells. TRB cDNA libraries were made by UMI-labeled 5' RACE. TCRdb reanalyzed the 5' RACE reads, giving one entry per CDR3 protein sequence and no DNA. Its clone listing holds around 60,000 distinct CDR3 sequences. Antigens for these TCRs are unknown. Broader study findings: CXCR3-positive naive cells had TRB CDR3s that were more hydrophobic than CXCR3-negative naive cells had.

The source material was naive CXCR3+ CD8+ T cells from blood. Subset noted: CD45RO-CCR7+CD27+CD95- naive CD8+ T cells expressing CXCR3 (TNR3+). The receptors were gathered from a human donor in good health. Some clones in this sample may be carry-over from other donors' samples.

The chain is built from TRBV4-3 and TRBJ2-1. Germline V gene sequence: CDR1 LGHNA, CDR2 YSLEER. CDR3 length: 12 residues. The CDR3 loop reads CASSQAYTEQFF.

The chain couples TRBV6-6 to TRBJ1-2; TCRdb proposes TRBD1, but this gene call is untestable without DNA. The CDR3 length is 15 residues. Germline V gives CDR1 MNHNY, CDR2 SVGAGI (reference sequence). The CDR3: CASSSSGTGYYGYTF.

The genes are TRBV6-5 and TRBJ2-2; the TRBD1 assignment by TCRdb is unverifiable without DNA. Per the germline V gene, CDR1 is MNHEY and CDR2 is SVGAGI. This CDR3 is 17 amino acids long. The CDR3 reads CASSYSPGHPNTGELFF.

The chain carries TRBV21-1 and TRBJ2-2; no DNA is available, so the TRBD1 call from TCRdb remains unchecked. TRBV21-1 is an annotated pseudogene. This CDR3 contains 16 residues. CDR3 amino acids: CASSNAAGPTTGELFF.

The chain links TRBV4-2 to TRBJ1-6; as DNA is missing, the TRBD1 call by TCRdb cannot be tested. Germline assignment: CDR1 LGHNA and CDR2 YNFKEQ. The CDR3 runs to 14 residues. The CDR3 loop reads CASSQESGNSPLHF.

V gene TRBV7-6 combines with J gene TRBJ1-4. This CDR3 comprises 14 residues. Germline V gene lookup returns CDR1 SGHVS and CDR2 FNYEAQ. CDR3 protein: CASSSDTENEKLFF.

The V and J genes are TRBV29-1 and TRBJ2-2. The CDR3 consists of 13 residues. The V gene's germline CDR1 is SQVTM and CDR2 ANQGSEA. This CDR3 is CSVKNLYTGELFF.

The V call is TRBV6-6, the J call TRBJ2-7; TCRdb reports TRBD1, a call that lacks DNA to check it against. Germline V gene lookup returns CDR1 MNHNY and CDR2 SVGAGI (reference sequence). The CDR3 contains 14 residues. The CDR3 reads CASSVEQGIDEQYF.

V usage is TRBV14 and J usage is TRBJ1-1; the TCRdb D gene call, TRBD1, has no DNA to confirm it. Germline V gene lookup returns CDR1 SGHDN and CDR2 FVKESK. This CDR3 has 15 amino acids. CDR3 loop: CASSQDEGEIAEAFF.

The V call is TRBV11-2, the J call TRBJ2-7; TCRdb names TRBD2, which stays unverified in the absence of DNA. CDR1 is SGHAT and CDR2 is FQNNGV in the germline V gene. This CDR3 comprises 13 residues. CDR3 amino acids: CASSPGLVYEQYF.

The genes are TRBV6-1 and TRBJ2-1; TCRdb lists TRBD2, though no DNA is available to test this call. Germline assignment: CDR1 MNHNS and CDR2 SASEGT. This CDR3 has 15 amino acids. The CDR3: CASSTSGGNYNEQFF.

V usage is TRBV7-2 and J usage is TRBJ2-2; TCRdb designates TRBD1, a call that cannot be tested without DNA. This CDR3 comprises 15 residues. Germline loops: CDR1 SGHTA, CDR2 FQGNSA. CDR3 sequence: CASSPWTGNTGELFF.

The CDR3 spells CATQRQDRGLLKDQPQHF. This chain joins TRBV21-1 and TRBJ1-5; lacking DNA, the TRBD1 call made by TCRdb goes unchecked. TRBV21-1 is noted as a pseudogene. The CDR3 totals 18 residues.

The rearrangement joins TRBV14 to TRBJ2-3. The V gene's germline CDR1 is SGHDN and CDR2 FVKESK. The CDR3 is made up of 16 amino acids. The CDR3 sequence is CASSQDHLGDTDTQYF.

The chain recombines TRBV19 with TRBJ1-5; there is no DNA to check the TCRdb D call of TRBD1. Germline CDR1 reads LNHDA; CDR2 reads SQIVND (reference sequence). CDR3 length: 12 amino acids. This CDR3 reads CASMAGDQPQHF.

The chain combines TRBV20-1 with TRBJ2-1; TCRdb reports TRBD1, a call that lacks DNA to check it against. The CDR3 sequence is 15 residues long. CDR1 is DFQATT, CDR2 SNEGSKA, per germline (reference sequence). The CDR3 is CSARTQGSSYNEQFF.

This chain connects TRBV9 to TRBJ2-7; TCRdb's D call, TRBD1, is unchecked because there is no DNA. CDR1 and CDR2 from the germline V gene are SGDLS and YYNGEE. The CDR3 is 13 amino acids. CDR3: CASSVARGHEQYF.

The rearrangement joins TRBV20-1 to TRBJ2-7; TCRdb returns TRBD1, unconfirmable since there is no DNA. The CDR3 contains 13 residues. Looked up from germline, CDR1 is DFQATT and CDR2 is SNEGSKA (reference sequence). This CDR3 reads CSAIVLGAYEQYF.

This chain joins TRBV6-6 and TRBJ2-3; TCRdb outputs TRBD1, but without DNA this stays unchecked. The germline V gene encodes CDR1 MNHNY and CDR2 SVGAGI (reference sequence). The CDR3 length is 16 residues. CDR3: CASSTPPGQGTDTQYF.

Here the CDR3 reads CASSLGAGGPGQYF. The J gene is TRBJ2-7, the V gene TRBV7-6; TCRdb indicates TRBD1, and absent DNA this call remains unverified. CDR3 length: 14 residues. The germline V gene has CDR1 SGHVS and CDR2 FNYEAQ.

The rearrangement joins TRBV19 to TRBJ2-1; TCRdb returns TRBD1, unconfirmable since there is no DNA. CDR1 is LNHDA, CDR2 SQIVND, per germline (reference sequence). The CDR3 consists of 16 residues. CDR3 sequence: CASSIDLGGAYNEQFF.

The CDR3 sequence: CSASPGLAGYEQYF. The chain has TRBV20-1 and TRBJ2-7; lacking DNA, the TRBD2 call made by TCRdb goes unchecked. Germline CDR1 and CDR2: DFQATT and SNEGSKA (reference sequence). This CDR3 is built from 14 residues.

The V gene is TRBV4-3, the J gene TRBJ2-1; TCRdb's D gene call, TRBD1, goes unchecked for lack of DNA. Germline V gene data show CDR1 as LGHNA and CDR2 as YSLEER. CDR3 length equals 17 residues. CDR3 loop: CASSQGTQTSRYNEQFF.

The rearrangement uses TRBV29-1 and TRBJ2-2; absent DNA, TCRdb's TRBD1 call cannot be checked. Germline V CDR1 and CDR2: SQVTM, ANQGSEA. The CDR3 length is 15 residues. Here the CDR3 reads CSVEDLTGNTGELFF.

The CDR3 is CASSPAPYEQYF. The chain employs TRBV14 and TRBJ2-7; lacking DNA, the TRBD1 call made by TCRdb goes unchecked. Germline V gives CDR1 SGHDN, CDR2 FVKESK. The CDR3 is 12 residues long.

This sequence joins TRBV6-2 or TRBV6-3 and TRBJ2-6. This CDR3 has 14 amino acids. Germline assignment: CDR1 MNHEY and CDR2 SVGEGT. The CDR3 here is CASSYGSGANVLTF.

J is TRBJ1-1 and V is TRBV6-5. Looked up from germline, CDR1 is MNHEY and CDR2 is SVGAGI. The CDR3 is 15 residues long. CDR3 region: CASSYSGPGNTEAFF.

The chain carries TRBV29-1 and TRBJ2-1; TCRdb selects TRBD2, and the lack of DNA leaves this call unchecked. Per germline, CDR1 SQVTM and CDR2 ANQGSEA. The CDR3 runs to 19 residues. The CDR3 is CSVVDPGLAGDGGYNEQFF.

The gene calls are TRBV24-1 and TRBJ2-1; no DNA is available, so the TRBD2 call from TCRdb remains unchecked. Per the germline V gene, CDR1 is KGHDR and CDR2 is SFDVKD. The CDR3 spans 13 residues. CDR3: CATSVGTSGEQFF.

This chain joins TRBV29-1 and TRBJ2-2. Germline CDR1 SQVTM, CDR2 ANQGSEA. This CDR3 has 12 residues. CDR3: CSVGLHTGELFF.

The chain couples TRBV29-1 to TRBJ2-7; TCRdb's D call of TRBD1 is untestable without DNA. Germline V lookup: CDR1 SQVTM, CDR2 ANQGSEA. The CDR3 loop spans 13 amino acids. The CDR3 loop is CSVERTGSYEQYF.

CDR3 in amino acids: CASSQPERQDPNEQFF. The chain joins TRBV7-2 to TRBJ2-1; without DNA, the TCRdb call of TRBD1 cannot be checked. The CDR3 is 16 residues long. The V gene's germline CDR1 is SGHTA and CDR2 FQGNSA.